This T cell receptor beta chain emerged from a study of CD8 T cells in ankylosing spondylitis. As to this clonotype: Its antigen is unidentified.

Broader study findings: Reportedly, significant enrichment of disease-linked clones occurred in matched ankylosing spondylitis synovial fluid. Disease-linked clones bore a CD8+ phenotype and were relatively rare in peripheral blood. Apparently characteristic of ankylosing spondylitis blood was a TCR beta motif (fewer than 10 highly homologous variants).

The CDR3 length is 13 residues. Quantitative molecular-barcoded 5'-RACE generated the TCR beta libraries. A single record per CDR3 protein comes from TCRdb applying MiXCR to the 5' RACE reads. The sample contains about 360,000 distinct CDR3 sequences, roughly 22% of which appear only once. The chain combines TRBV1 with TRBJ2-2. TRBV1 constitutes a pseudogene. The sequence derives from a male donor with ankylosing spondylitis or in good health (not recorded which). The sample was blood, either unsorted or a sorted T cell fraction (not recorded which). The CDR3 reads CTSSRAVTGELFF. In DNA form, the CDR3 reads TGCACCAGCAGCCGGGCTGTCACCGGGGAGCTGTTTTTT.